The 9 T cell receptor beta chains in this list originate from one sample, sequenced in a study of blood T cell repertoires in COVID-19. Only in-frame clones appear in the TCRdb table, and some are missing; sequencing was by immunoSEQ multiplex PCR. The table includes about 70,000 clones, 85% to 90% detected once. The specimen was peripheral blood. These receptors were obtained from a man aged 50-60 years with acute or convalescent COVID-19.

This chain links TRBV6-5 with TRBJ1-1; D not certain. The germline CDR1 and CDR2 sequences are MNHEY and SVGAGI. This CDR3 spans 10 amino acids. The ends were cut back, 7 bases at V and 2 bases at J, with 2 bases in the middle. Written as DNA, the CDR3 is TGTGCCAGCATAAACACTGAAGCTTTCTTT. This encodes CASINTEAFF.

The CDR3 region is CASSVRTGGLSNQPQHF. CDR3 in DNA: TGTGCCAGCAGCGTGAGGACAGGGGGCCTGAGCAATCAGCCCCAGCATTTT. This sequence joins TRBV7-2 and TRBJ1-5, with 11 bases that match TRBD1. The CDR3 has 17 residues. Germline V gene data show CDR1 as SGHTA and CDR2 as FQGNSA. V dropped 5 bases and J dropped 1; count of bases not matched to a gene: 7.

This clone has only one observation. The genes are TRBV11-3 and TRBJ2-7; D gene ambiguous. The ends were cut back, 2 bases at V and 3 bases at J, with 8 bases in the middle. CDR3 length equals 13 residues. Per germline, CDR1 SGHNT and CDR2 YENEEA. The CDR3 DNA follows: TGTGCCAGCAGCTTATACAGCAACTACGAGCAGTACTTC. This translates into CASSLYSNYEQYF.

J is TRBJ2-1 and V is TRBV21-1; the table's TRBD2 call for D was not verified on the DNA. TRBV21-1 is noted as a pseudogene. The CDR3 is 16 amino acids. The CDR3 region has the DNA TGTGCCAGCAGCCCAGGACTAGCGGGAGGGCCACATGAGCAGTTCTTC. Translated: CASSPGLAGGPHEQFF.

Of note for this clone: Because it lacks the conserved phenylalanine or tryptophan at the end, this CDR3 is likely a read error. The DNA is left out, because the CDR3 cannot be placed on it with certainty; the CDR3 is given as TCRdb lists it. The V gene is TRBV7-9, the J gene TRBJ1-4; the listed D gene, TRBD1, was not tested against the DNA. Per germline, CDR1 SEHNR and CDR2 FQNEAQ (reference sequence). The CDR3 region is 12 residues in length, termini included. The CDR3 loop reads CASSLGRDRAKY.

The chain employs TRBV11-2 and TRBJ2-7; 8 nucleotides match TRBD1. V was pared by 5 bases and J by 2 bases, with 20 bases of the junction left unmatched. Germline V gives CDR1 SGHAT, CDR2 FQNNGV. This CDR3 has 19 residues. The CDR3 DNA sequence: TGTGCCAGCAGCCACCAAAGCACAGATGGACAGGGAGGAGCCTACGAGCAGTACGTC. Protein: CASSHQSTDGQGGAYEQYV.

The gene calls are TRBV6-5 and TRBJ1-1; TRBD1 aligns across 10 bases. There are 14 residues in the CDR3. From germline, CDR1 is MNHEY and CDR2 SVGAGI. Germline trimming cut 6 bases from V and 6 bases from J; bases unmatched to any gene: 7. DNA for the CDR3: TGTGCCAGCAGCTCCGGGACAGGGGTCCCTGAAGCTTTCTTT. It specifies CASSSGTGVPEAFF.

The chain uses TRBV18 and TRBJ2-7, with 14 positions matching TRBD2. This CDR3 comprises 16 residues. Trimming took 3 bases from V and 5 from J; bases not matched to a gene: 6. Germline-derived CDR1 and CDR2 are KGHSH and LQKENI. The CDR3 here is CASSPLPGLAGDEQYF. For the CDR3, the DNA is TGTGCCAGCTCACCCCTCCCGGGACTAGCGGGAGACGAGCAGTACTTC.

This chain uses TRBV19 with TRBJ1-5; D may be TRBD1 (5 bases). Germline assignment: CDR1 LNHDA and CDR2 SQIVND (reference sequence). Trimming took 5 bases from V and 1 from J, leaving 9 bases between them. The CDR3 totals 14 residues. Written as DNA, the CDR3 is TGTGCCAGTAGTGCAGGGATAAGCAATCAGCCCCAGCATTTT. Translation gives CASSAGISNQPQHF.